Following are 9 T cell receptor beta chains from one sample sequenced in a study of OX40 agonist ivuxolimab in advanced cancers. Library generation was performed with the immunoSEQ multiplex PCR assay. In TCRdb, the immuneACCESS table is reduced to in-frame sequences with V and J assigned. These tables do not hold every clone; where another copy was compared, an unresolved V gene accounts for under half, and the others remain unexplained. In this sample the table shows about 79,000 clones, about 85% of which occur a single time. The ten largest clones take up 0.99% of the sample. The specimen comprised CD4+ or CD8+ T cells sorted from blood, sampled in a trial of the OX40 agonist ivuxolimab. These receptors were collected from an adult with an advanced solid tumor such as melanoma, head and neck, liver or kidney cancer.

This clone turned up a few times. This rearrangement joins TRBV10-3 to TRBJ1-2; 11 bases are a match to TRBD1. The CDR3 covers 14 residues. J gave up 6 bases and V 5 bases, and 5 bases lay outside the gene matches. Germline values: CDR1 ENHRY, CDR2 SYGVKD. CDR3 loop: CAISRDRGVDGYTF. DNA of the CDR3: TGTGCCATCAGTAGGGACAGGGGGGTCGATGGCTACACCTTC.

The chain links TRBV7-2 to TRBJ2-3; D is possibly TRBD1 (6 bases). Germline values: CDR1 SGHTA, CDR2 FQGNSA. The CDR3 extends over 16 amino acids. V lost 5 bases, J lost 2 bases, and 17 bases lay in between. CDR3 DNA: TGTGCCAGCAGCCTCCAGGGGACGAGGGACACAGATACGCAGTATTTT. Protein product: CASSLQGTRDTDTQYF.

The chain combines TRBV19 with TRBJ1-5; maybe TRBD1 (6 bases). The V gene lost 6 bases and the J gene lost 5 bases, with 11 bases spanning the gap. Germline loops: CDR1 LNHDA, CDR2 SQIVND (reference sequence). The CDR3 length is 13 residues. The CDR3 sequence: CASRSTGYQPQHF. In nucleotides, the CDR3 is TGTGCCAGTAGGTCGACAGGCTATCAGCCCCAGCATTTT. Combining the CDR3 with reference TRBV19 and TRBJ1-5 gives the whole variable domain DGGITQSPKYLFRKEGQNVTLSCEQNLNHDAMYWYRQDPGQGLRLIYYSQIVNDFQKGDIAEGYSVSREKKESFPLTVTSAQKNPTAFYLCASRSTGYQPQHFGDGTRLSIL.

This chain joins TRBV30 and TRBJ2-3, with TRBD2 as a possible D gene (6 bases). Germline CDR1 GTSNPN, CDR2 SVGIG (reference sequence). This CDR3 has 12 amino acids. Trimming left V 1 base short and J 14 bases short, with 16 bases between. In nucleotides, the CDR3 is TGTGCCTGGAGTGAAGTCTGGGAGGCACCGTATTTT. This encodes CAWSEVWEAPYF.

This chain connects TRBV7-9 to TRBJ1-2, with D tentatively TRBD1 (6 bases). Trimming cost V 2 bases and J 7 bases, with 17 bases left between them. This CDR3 is built from 15 residues. CDR1 is SEHNR, CDR2 FQNEAQ, per germline (reference sequence). For the CDR3, the DNA is TGTGCCAGCAGCTTACTCGGGACATCCTCCGCTGGCTACACCTTC. It translates to CASSLLGTSSAGYTF.

The chain joins TRBV2 to TRBJ2-5; 10 bases agree with TRBD2. Germline V gene lookup returns CDR1 SNHLY and CDR2 FYNNEI. There are 17 residues in the CDR3. Trimming at V came to 3 bases and at J to 7 bases, leaving 14 bases not matched to a gene. In nucleotides, the CDR3 is TGTGCCAGCAGTGAGGGGGTACTAGCGGGGTCCGTGAGGACCCAGTACTTC. It specifies CASSEGVLAGSVRTQYF.

V and J are TRBV19 and TRBJ1-1, with 10 bases fitting TRBD1. The germline gives CDR1 LNHDA, CDR2 SQIVND (reference sequence). The trim removed 1 base at V and 7 bases at J, leaving 6 bases unmatched. The CDR3 length is 15 residues. CDR3 region: CASSIGRQGASEAFF. DNA of the CDR3: TGTGCCAGTAGTATAGGAAGACAGGGGGCCAGTGAAGCTTTCTTT.

The chain is built from TRBV7-6 and TRBJ1-1; perhaps TRBD1 as D (5 bases). CDR3 length equals 13 residues. The V gene lost 5 bases and the J gene lost 2 bases, with 9 bases spanning the gap. From germline, CDR1 is SGHVS and CDR2 FNYEAQ. CDR3 loop: CASSIQENTEAFF. DNA of the CDR3: TGTGCCAGCAGCATACAGGAAAACACTGAAGCTTTCTTT.

V usage is TRBV27 and J usage is TRBJ1-4; no definite D call. The germline CDR1 and CDR2 sequences are MNHEY and SMNVEV (reference sequence). The CDR3 is 14 residues long. Deletions cut 6 bases from V and 8 bases from J, with 16 bases between. CDR3 in DNA: TGTGCCAGCAGCAGGAAGGGTCGTGGGGAAAAACTGTTTTTT. It is translated as CASSRKGRGEKLFF.